Presented here are 27 T cell receptor beta chains from one specimen sequenced in a study of T cells in Graves' hyperthyroidism and ophthalmopathy. Researchers amplified the TCR beta CDR3 regions from RNA transcripts. A first-round RT-PCR of the TCR CDR3 used the HTBI primer set. TCRdb re-analysed the multiplex PCR reads in MiXCR, keeping a single row per CDR3 protein. The table has fewer than 500,000 distinct CDR3 sequences, about 14% seen once. The sample comprised blood. These receptor sequences come from a woman aged 25 to 39 with Graves' ophthalmopathy.

There are many counts of this clonotype. The chain combines TRBV11-3 with TRBJ2-7; TRBD1 might be the D (5 bases). The CDR3 spans 12 residues. Germline V gene sequence: CDR1 SGHNT, CDR2 YENEEA. Between the trimmed V and J ends, which lost 4 bases and 2 bases, there was a span of 6 bases. For the CDR3, the DNA is TGTGCCAGCAGCTGGGGCCCCTACGAGCAGTACTTC. Its translation: CASSWGPYEQYF. Supplemented by reference TRBV11-3 and TRBJ2-7, the full variable domain reads EAGVVQSPRYKIIEKKQPVAFWCNPISGHNTLYWYLQNLGQGPELLIRYENEEAVDDSQLPKDRFSAERLKGVDSTLKIQPAELGDSAVYLCASSWGPYEQYFGPGTRLTVT.

This clonotype has a count of ten or more. The chain couples TRBV2 to TRBJ2-7; possibly TRBD1 or TRBD2 for D (5 bases each). The CDR3 is 12 amino acids. The germline V gene encodes CDR1 SNHLY and CDR2 FYNNEI. The V gene lost 7 bases and the J gene lost 3 bases, with 10 bases spanning the gap. CDR3 in DNA: TGTGCCAGCAAAGGGGACCACTACGAGCAGTACTTC. Residues: CASKGDHYEQYF.

The chain uses TRBV24-1 and TRBJ2-2; 9 nucleotides line up with TRBD1. In germline, CDR1 is KGHDR, CDR2 SFDVKD. V shed 4 bases and J 1 base; nucleotides not matched to a gene: 3. This CDR3 region has 16 residues. The CDR3 loop reads CATSDPDRGNTGELFF. CDR3 coding DNA: TGTGCCACCAGTGACCCGGACAGGGGGAACACCGGGGAGCTGTTTTTT.

This clonotype occurred a few times. No conserved phenylalanine or tryptophan ends this CDR3, so it is likely a read error. This chain uses TRBV28 with TRBJ1-5; 9 bases align to TRBD1. Germline CDR1 is MDHEN and CDR2 is SYDVKM. The CDR3 runs to 16 residues. The V gene end was trimmed by 2 bases and the J gene end by 3 bases; junction bases not matched to a gene: 5. The CDR3 DNA reads as TGTGCCAGCAGTTTAGCCCGGACAGGGGCCAATCAGCCCCAGCATCTT. It codes for CASSLARTGANQPQHL.

In the case of this clonotype: One base away lies a much larger clone, so this may be a sequencing read error. The chain combines TRBV5-6 with TRBJ2-1, with 9 bases identical to TRBD2. The J call is uncertain, as TRBJ2-7 better fits the DNA end. This CDR3 spans 15 amino acids. Germline loops: CDR1 SGHDT, CDR2 YYEEEE. The CDR3 DNA reads as TGTGCCACCCTAGAGCGGGGGGCTACGTACAATGAGCAGTACTTC. This sequence encodes CATLERGATYNEQYF.

This clonotype occurred many times. The DNA for the CDR3 is TGCAGTGCCCCGTCGGGACTAGCGGCGGAACTAGATACGCAGTATTTT. Its protein is CSAPSGLAAELDTQYF. V usage is TRBV20-1 and J usage is TRBJ2-3; TRBD2 agrees at 11 bases. The germline V gene encodes CDR1 DFQATT and CDR2 SNEGSKA (reference sequence). V lost 6 bases, J lost 5 bases, and 13 bases stayed unmatched. The CDR3 is made up of 16 amino acids.

This clonotype was counted at least ten times. The chain employs TRBV3-1 and TRBJ1-2; a possible D gene is TRBD1 (5 bases). The CDR3 totals 13 residues. The germline CDR1 and CDR2 sequences are LGHDT and YNNKEL (reference sequence). Deletions cut 0 bases from V and 8 bases from J, with 10 bases between. The CDR3 DNA reads TGTGCCAGCAGCCAAGATAGAGGGGCCGGCTACACCTTC. This encodes CASSQDRGAGYTF.

This clonotype was observed at least ten times. The chain recombines TRBV4-1 with TRBJ2-3, with 11 bases identical to TRBD2. Trimming cost V 0 bases and J 6 bases; bases outside gene matches: 14. CDR3 size: 19 residues. Looked up from germline, CDR1 is MGHRA and CDR2 is YSYEKL. The CDR3 region has the DNA TGCGCCAGCAGCCAAGATGAGGTGTCTAGCGGGGGGTCCGGGGATACGCAGTATTTT. The encoded protein is CASSQDEVSSGGSGDTQYF.

This clonotype occurred many times. This chain connects TRBV6-5 to TRBJ1-1; possibly TRBD1 for D (6 bases). Germline assignment: CDR1 MNHEY and CDR2 SVGAGI. The CDR3 length is 15 residues. V lost 0 bases to trimming and J lost 1 base, with 9 bases between them. DNA for the CDR3: TGTGCCAGCAGTTACTCAGGGGGGGCGAACACTGAAGCTTTCTTT. It specifies CASSYSGGANTEAFF.

This clonotype has at least ten counts. The V call is TRBV11-3, the J call TRBJ2-1; the D is unclear. The V gene lost 4 bases and the J gene lost 6 bases, with 10 bases spanning the gap. This CDR3 comprises 13 residues. The V gene's germline CDR1 is SGHNT and CDR2 YENEEA. The CDR3 loop reads CASSSEASNEQFF. The CDR3 DNA reads as TGTGCCAGCAGCTCAGAGGCCTCCAATGAGCAGTTCTTC.

This clonotype was seen more than once but under ten times. The genes are TRBV5-1 and TRBJ2-1; a weak D match, TRBD2 (5 bases). The V gene lost 5 bases and the J gene lost 0 bases, with 15 bases spanning the gap. This CDR3 has 16 amino acids. Germline-derived CDR1 and CDR2 are SGHRS and YFSETQ. Written as DNA, the CDR3 is TGCGCCAGCAGACCAGCCGGGGATAGCTCCTACAATGAGCAGTTCTTC. This gives the protein CASRPAGDSSYNEQFF. Based on the CDR3 plus reference TRBV5-1 and TRBJ2-1, the full variable domain is KAGVTQTPRYLIKTRGQQVTLSCSPISGHRSVSWYQQTPGQGLQFLFEYFSETQRNKGNFPGRFSGRQFSNSRSEMNVSTLELGDSALYLCASRPAGDSSYNEQFFGPGTRLTVL.

This clonotype has more than one count but fewer than ten. The V and J genes are TRBV7-9 and TRBJ2-2; D is ambiguous. This CDR3 comprises 13 residues. V shed 3 bases and J shed 4 bases, with 6 bases lying between them. The germline V gene has CDR1 SEHNR and CDR2 FQNEAQ (reference sequence). CDR3 protein: CASSFEVTGELFF. The CDR3 DNA reads TGTGCCAGCAGCTTCGAGGTCACCGGGGAGCTGTTTTTT. Combining the CDR3 with reference TRBV7-9 and TRBJ2-2 gives the whole variable domain DTGVSQNPRHKITKRGQNVTFRCDPISEHNRLYWYRQTLGQGPEFLTYFQNEAQLEKSRLLSDRFSAERPKGSFSTLEIQRTEQGDSAMYLCASSFEVTGELFFGEGSRLTVL.

This clonotype was seen repeatedly, ten times or more. The chain couples TRBV18 to TRBJ2-3; D possibly uses TRBD1 or TRBD2 (5 bases each). V lost 1 base and J lost 1, with 12 bases in between. Germline V gene data show CDR1 as KGHSH and CDR2 as LQKENI. CDR3 length equals 16 residues. The CDR3 region is CASSPLSGTGTDTQYF. The CDR3, as DNA: TGTGCCAGCTCACCACTCTCTGGGACCGGCACAGATACGCAGTATTTT.

This clonotype came up many times. V and J are TRBV30 and TRBJ2-1, with 8 bases that match TRBD2. Germline CDR1 reads GTSNPN; CDR2 reads SVGIG (reference sequence). This CDR3 spans 14 amino acids. V trimming: 7 bases; J trimming: 8 bases; junction bases outside the gene matches: 13. The CDR3 nucleotides are TGTGCCTCAACGGGACTAGGAGGTATTTATGAGCAGTTCTTC. The encoded protein is CASTGLGGIYEQFF.

At least ten counts were recorded for this clonotype. The J gene is TRBJ2-2, the V gene TRBV5-1, with D tentatively TRBD2 (6 bases). Germline loops: CDR1 SGHRS, CDR2 YFSETQ. Trimming shortened V by 3 bases and J by 7 bases, and 10 bases separated the two germline ends. The CDR3 loop spans 13 amino acids. CDR3 protein: CASSWKTSGELFF. The CDR3 DNA reads TGCGCCAGCAGCTGGAAGACTAGCGGGGAGCTGTTTTTT.

This clonotype came up a few times. The chain uses TRBV19 and TRBJ2-1, with D perhaps matching TRBD1 or TRBD2 (6 bases each). The germline V gene has CDR1 LNHDA and CDR2 SQIVND (reference sequence). Deletions cut 5 bases from V and 0 bases from J, with 17 bases between. The CDR3 extends over 17 amino acids. CDR3 region: CASSPRRGVSSYNEQFF. The CDR3 DNA is TGTGCCAGTAGTCCCCGAAGGGGGGTAAGCTCCTACAATGAGCAGTTCTTC. The full variable domain, completed using reference TRBV19 and TRBJ2-1, is DGGITQSPKYLFRKEGQNVTLSCEQNLNHDAMYWYRQDPGQGLRLIYYSQIVNDFQKGDIAEGYSVSREKKESFPLTVTSAQKNPTAFYLCASSPRRGVSSYNEQFFGPGTRLTVL.

This clonotype occurred many times. The J gene is TRBJ2-7, the V gene TRBV12-3 or TRBV12-4; a weak D match, TRBD2 (6 bases). Trimming shortened V by 3 bases and J by 5 bases, and 14 bases separated the two germline ends. The CDR3 totals 14 residues. CDR3 in DNA: TGTGCCAGCAGTTTGCGGCGGGAAAGCCACGAGCAGTACTTC. Residues: CASSLRRESHEQYF.

This clonotype came up a few times. V and J are TRBV12-3 or TRBV12-4 and TRBJ2-2; no firm D call. V shed 5 bases and J shed 7 bases, with 8 bases lying between them. The CDR3 runs 12 residues. The CDR3 protein is CASSPSFGELFF. In nucleotides, the CDR3 is TGTGCCAGCAGTCCCTCGTTCGGGGAGCTGTTTTTT.

In this sample, this clonotype turned up many times. The rearrangement joins TRBV5-1 to TRBJ2-7, with TRBD2 as a possible D gene (5 bases). CDR3 length: 14 amino acids. Per germline, CDR1 SGHRS and CDR2 YFSETQ. V lost 4 bases and J lost 2, with 13 bases in between. The CDR3 DNA sequence: TGCGCCAGCAGCCCCTATGAGACTACCTACGAGCAGTACTTC. It translates to CASSPYETTYEQYF. Drawing the rest from reference TRBV5-1 and TRBJ2-7, the complete variable domain is KAGVTQTPRYLIKTRGQQVTLSCSPISGHRSVSWYQQTPGQGLQFLFEYFSETQRNKGNFPGRFSGRQFSNSRSEMNVSTLELGDSALYLCASSPYETTYEQYFGPGTRLTVT.

As for this clonotype: Since a much larger clone is just one base distant, this may be a read error. The rearrangement joins TRBV28 to TRBJ2-5; TRBD2 might be the D (5 bases). V was trimmed by 5 bases and J by 5 bases, leaving 21 bases between them. Germline CDR1 is MDHEN and CDR2 is SYDVKM. The CDR3 loop spans 16 amino acids. The chain's CDR3 is CASSDPTLGAGETQYF. The CDR3 DNA follows: TGTGCCAGCAGTGACCCTACTCTCGGTGCGGGTGAGACCCAGTACTTC. The complete variable domain, with remaining parts taken from reference TRBV28 and TRBJ2-5, reads DVKVTQSSRYLVKRTGEKVFLECVQDMDHENMFWYRQDPGLGLRLIYFSYDVKMKEKGDIPEGYSVSREKKERFSLILESASTNQTSMYLCASSDPTLGAGETQYFGPGTRLLVL.

The chain is built from TRBV6-1 and TRBJ2-3; the match to TRBD1 covers 9 bases. The V gene end was trimmed by 5 bases and the J gene end by 7 bases; junction bases not matched to a gene: 7. Germline loops: CDR1 MNHNS, CDR2 SASEGT. The CDR3 has 14 residues. This CDR3 reads CASSHRTGDYTQYF. CDR3 nucleotides: TGTGCCAGCAGTCATCGGACAGGGGATTATACGCAGTATTTT.

This chain uses TRBV24-1 with TRBJ1-2; 8 bases are a match to TRBD1. The CDR3 is 15 amino acids. Germline-derived CDR1 and CDR2 are KGHDR and SFDVKD. V lost 3 bases, J lost 0 bases, and 2 bases stayed unmatched. CDR3 in DNA: TGTGCCACCAGTGATACGGGACAGGCTAACTATGGCTACACCTTC. Protein: CATSDTGQANYGYTF.

This clonotype was recorded many times. CDR3 coding DNA: TGCAGTGGGATGGGAGGGCGGGGGGTACTACGAGAGCAGTTCTTC. Residues: CSGMGGRGVLREQFF. This sequence joins TRBV20-1 and TRBJ2-1, with 8 nucleotides matching TRBD2. CDR1 is DFQATT, CDR2 SNEGSKA, per germline (reference sequence). The CDR3 runs 15 residues. With V trimmed by 7 bases and J by 10 bases, 18 bases remained unmatched.

This clonotype appeared a few times. A read error is possible here, since a much larger clone lies one base away. The V and J genes are TRBV10-3 and TRBJ2-1; either TRBD1 or TRBD2 may fit D (5 bases each). The V gene's germline CDR1 is ENHRY and CDR2 SYGVKD. The CDR3 loop spans 15 amino acids. V was shortened by 3 bases and J by 0 bases, with 9 bases between the two germline ends. The CDR3 DNA sequence: TGTGCCATCAGTGATGGGGGAAGCTCCTACAATGAGCAGTTCTTC. Residues: CAISDGGSSYNEQFF.

In this sample, this clonotype turned up many times. V usage is TRBV30 and J usage is TRBJ1-2; 8 positions agree with TRBD1. CDR1 is GTSNPN, CDR2 SVGIG, per germline (reference sequence). The CDR3 extends over 17 amino acids. V gave up 1 base and J gave up 2 bases; unmatched junction bases: 12. The CDR3, as DNA: TGTGCCTGGAGTGAATTCATTCCGCAGGGGGCCAACTATGGCTACACCTTC. It encodes CAWSEFIPQGANYGYTF.

This clonotype was observed many times. The chain couples TRBV3-1 to TRBJ1-2, with D perhaps TRBD1 (5 bases). The germline V gene has CDR1 LGHDT and CDR2 YNNKEL (reference sequence). V was cut by 0 bases and J by 2 bases, with 7 bases left in between. The CDR3 has 14 amino acids. DNA of the CDR3: TGTGCCAGCAGCCAAGAAGCAGGGAACTATGGCTACACCTTC. As protein: CASSQEAGNYGYTF.

In its sample, this clonotype was seen many times. The V gene is TRBV13, the J gene TRBJ2-1, with a tentative D call TRBD2 (8 bases). Germline assignment: CDR1 PRHDT and CDR2 FYEKMQ (reference sequence). The ends were cut back, 8 bases at V and 3 bases at J, with 23 bases in the middle. This CDR3 spans 17 amino acids. CDR3 amino acids: CASAGTAGETFYNEQFF. DNA for the CDR3: TGTGCCAGCGCAGGGACAGCGGGGGAGACCTTCTACAATGAGCAGTTCTTC.